This TCR beta chain was obtained from a study of blood T cell repertoires in COVID-19. Across the study: COVID-19 samples collected from the United States, Italy and Spain covered acute and convalescent phases.

V lost 3 bases, J lost 0 bases, and 18 bases lay in between. This CDR3 has 17 amino acids. CDR1 and CDR2 (germline): SNHLY, FYNNEI. TCRdb keeps only in-frame clones here, not all; method: immunoSEQ multiplex PCR. Here the sample spans roughly 45,000 clones, 75% to 90% being singletons. The sequence was collected from a human donor in a cohort sampled during active COVID-19. Input material: peripheral blood. J is TRBJ2-7 and V is TRBV2, with D possibly TRBD1 on 5 matching bases. CDR3 region: CASSDGWGRRLSYEQYF. CDR3 in DNA: TGTGCCAGCAGTGACGGGTGGGGCAGGCGTCTCTCCTACGAGCAGTACTTC.